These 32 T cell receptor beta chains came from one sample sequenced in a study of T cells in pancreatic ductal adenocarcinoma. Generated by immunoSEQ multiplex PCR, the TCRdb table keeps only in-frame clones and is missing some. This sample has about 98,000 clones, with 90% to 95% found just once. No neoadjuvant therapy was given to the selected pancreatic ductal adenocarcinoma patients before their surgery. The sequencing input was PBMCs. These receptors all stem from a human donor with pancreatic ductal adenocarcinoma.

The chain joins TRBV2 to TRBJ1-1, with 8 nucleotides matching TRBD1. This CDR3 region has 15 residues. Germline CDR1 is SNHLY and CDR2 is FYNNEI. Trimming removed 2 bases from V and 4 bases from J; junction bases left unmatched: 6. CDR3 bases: TGTGCCAGCAGTGAACAGGGGGCAGTACGCACTGAAGCTTTCTTT. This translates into CASSEQGAVRTEAFF.

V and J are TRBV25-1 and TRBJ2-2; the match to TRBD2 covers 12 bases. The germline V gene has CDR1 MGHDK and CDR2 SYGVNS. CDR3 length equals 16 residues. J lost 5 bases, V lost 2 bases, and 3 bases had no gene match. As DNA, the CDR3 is TGTGCCAGCAGTGAAACTAGCGGGAGGAGAACCGGGGAGCTGTTTTTT. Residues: CASSETSGRRTGELFF. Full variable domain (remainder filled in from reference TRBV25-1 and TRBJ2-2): EADIYQTPRYLVIGTGKKITLECSQTMGHDKMYWYQQDPGMELHLIHYSYGVNSTEKGDLSSESTVSRIRTEHFPLTLESARPSHTSQYLCASSETSGRRTGELFFGEGSRLTVL.

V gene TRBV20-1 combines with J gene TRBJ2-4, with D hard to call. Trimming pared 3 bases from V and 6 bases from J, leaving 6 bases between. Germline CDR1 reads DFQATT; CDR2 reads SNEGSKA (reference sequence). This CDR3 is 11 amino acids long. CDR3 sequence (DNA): TGCAGTGCTAGCCCAGGAAACATTCAGTACTTC. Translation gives CSASPGNIQYF.

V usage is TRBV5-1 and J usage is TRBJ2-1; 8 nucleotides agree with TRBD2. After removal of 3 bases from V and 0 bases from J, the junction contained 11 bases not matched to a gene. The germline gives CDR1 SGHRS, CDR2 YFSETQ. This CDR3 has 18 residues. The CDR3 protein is CASSSIAGTPLSYNEQFF. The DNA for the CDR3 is TGCGCCAGCAGCTCCATAGCGGGAACACCCCTCTCCTACAATGAGCAGTTCTTC.

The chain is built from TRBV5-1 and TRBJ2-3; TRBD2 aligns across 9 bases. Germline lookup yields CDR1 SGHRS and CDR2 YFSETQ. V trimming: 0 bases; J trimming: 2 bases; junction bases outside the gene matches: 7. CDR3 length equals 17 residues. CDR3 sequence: CASSLGGASGNTDTQYF. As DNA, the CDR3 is TGCGCCAGCAGCTTGGGGGGTGCTAGCGGGAACACAGATACGCAGTATTTT.

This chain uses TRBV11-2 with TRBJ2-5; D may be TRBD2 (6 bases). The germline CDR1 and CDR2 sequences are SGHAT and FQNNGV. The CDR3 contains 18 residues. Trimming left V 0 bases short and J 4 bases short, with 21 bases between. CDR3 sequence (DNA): TGTGCCAGCAGCTTAGATTCCGGGACTCCGGGCGGGTTAGAGACCCAGTACTTC. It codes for CASSLDSGTPGGLETQYF.

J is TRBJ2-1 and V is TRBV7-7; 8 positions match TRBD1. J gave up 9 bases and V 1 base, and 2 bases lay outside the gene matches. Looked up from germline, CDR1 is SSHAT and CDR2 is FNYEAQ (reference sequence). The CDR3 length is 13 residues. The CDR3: CASSLDGTGEQFF. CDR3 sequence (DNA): TGTGCCAGCAGCTTAGATGGGACAGGTGAGCAGTTCTTC.

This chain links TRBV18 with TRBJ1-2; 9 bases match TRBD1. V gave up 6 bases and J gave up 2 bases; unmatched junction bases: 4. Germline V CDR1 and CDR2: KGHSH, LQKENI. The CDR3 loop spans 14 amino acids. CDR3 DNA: TGTGCCAGCTCGGGACAGGGTCTAAACTATGGCTACACCTTC. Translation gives CASSGQGLNYGYTF.

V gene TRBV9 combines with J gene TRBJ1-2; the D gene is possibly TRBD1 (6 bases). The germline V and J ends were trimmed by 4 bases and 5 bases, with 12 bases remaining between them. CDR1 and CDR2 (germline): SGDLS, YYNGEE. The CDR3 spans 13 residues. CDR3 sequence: CASSPGQLYGYTF. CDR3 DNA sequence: TGTGCCAGCAGCCCTGGACAGCTATATGGCTACACCTTC.

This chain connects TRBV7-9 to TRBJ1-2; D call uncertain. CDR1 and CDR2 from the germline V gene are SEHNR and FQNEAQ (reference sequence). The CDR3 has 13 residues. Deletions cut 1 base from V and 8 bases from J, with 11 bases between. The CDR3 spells CASSLGNRGGYTF. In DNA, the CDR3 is TGTGCCAGCAGCTTAGGAAACCGGGGAGGCTACACCTTC.

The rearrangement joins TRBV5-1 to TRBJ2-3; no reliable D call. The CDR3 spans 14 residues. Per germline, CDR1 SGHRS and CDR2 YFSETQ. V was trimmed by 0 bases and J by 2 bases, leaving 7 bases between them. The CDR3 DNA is TGCGCCAGCAGCTTGGCGACAAACACAGATACGCAGTATTTT. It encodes CASSLATNTDTQYF.

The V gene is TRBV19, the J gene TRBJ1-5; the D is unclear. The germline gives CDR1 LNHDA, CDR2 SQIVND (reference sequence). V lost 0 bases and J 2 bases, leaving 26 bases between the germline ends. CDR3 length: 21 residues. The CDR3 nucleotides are TGTGCCAGTAGTATAGAATCGGCGACTTCAACCCTCGTCCTTGGCAATCAGCCCCAGCATTTT. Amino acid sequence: CASSIESATSTLVLGNQPQHF. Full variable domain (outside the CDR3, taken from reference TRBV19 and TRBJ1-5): DGGITQSPKYLFRKEGQNVTLSCEQNLNHDAMYWYRQDPGQGLRLIYYSQIVNDFQKGDIAEGYSVSREKKESFPLTVTSAQKNPTAFYLCASSIESATSTLVLGNQPQHFGDGTRLSIL.

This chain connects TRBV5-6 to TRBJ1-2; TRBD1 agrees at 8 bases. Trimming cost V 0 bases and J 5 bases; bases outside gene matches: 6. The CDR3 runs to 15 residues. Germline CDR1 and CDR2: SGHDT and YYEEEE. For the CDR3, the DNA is TGTGCCAGCAGCTTGGTTTCCGGGACAGGTTATGGCTACACCTTC. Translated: CASSLVSGTGYGYTF. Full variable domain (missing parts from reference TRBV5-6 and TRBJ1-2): DAGVTQSPTHLIKTRGQQVTLRCSPKSGHDTVSWYQQALGQGPQFIFQYYEEEERQRGNFPDRFSGHQFPNYSSELNVNALLLGDSALYLCASSLVSGTGYGYTFGSGTRLTVV.

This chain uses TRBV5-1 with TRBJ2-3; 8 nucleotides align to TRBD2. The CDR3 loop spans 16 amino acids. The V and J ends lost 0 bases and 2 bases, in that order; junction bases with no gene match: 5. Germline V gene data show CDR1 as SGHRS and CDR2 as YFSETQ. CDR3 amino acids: CASSLAPGGTTDTQYF. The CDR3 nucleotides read TGCGCCAGCAGCTTGGCCCCGGGAGGGACCACAGATACGCAGTATTTT.

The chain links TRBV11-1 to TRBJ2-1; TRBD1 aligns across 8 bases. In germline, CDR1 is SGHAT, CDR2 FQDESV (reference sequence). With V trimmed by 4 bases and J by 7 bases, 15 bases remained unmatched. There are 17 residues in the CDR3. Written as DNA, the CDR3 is TGTGCCAGCAGCTCGCGAACAGGGGGATTTACCATAAATGAGCAGTTCTTC. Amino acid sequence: CASSSRTGGFTINEQFF.

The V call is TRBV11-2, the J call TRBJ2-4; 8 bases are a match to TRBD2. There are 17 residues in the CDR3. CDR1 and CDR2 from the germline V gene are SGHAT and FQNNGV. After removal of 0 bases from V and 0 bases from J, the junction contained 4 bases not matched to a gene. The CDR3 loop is CASSLEGLGIAKNIQYF. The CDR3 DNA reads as TGTGCCAGCAGCTTAGAGGGACTAGGGATAGCCAAAAACATTCAGTACTTC.

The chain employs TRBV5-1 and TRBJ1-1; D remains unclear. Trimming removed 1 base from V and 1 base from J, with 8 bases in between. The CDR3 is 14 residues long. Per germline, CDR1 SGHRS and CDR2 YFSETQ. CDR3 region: CASSLMSPNTEAFF. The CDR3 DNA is TGCGCCAGCAGCTTGATGAGCCCGAACACTGAAGCTTTCTTT.

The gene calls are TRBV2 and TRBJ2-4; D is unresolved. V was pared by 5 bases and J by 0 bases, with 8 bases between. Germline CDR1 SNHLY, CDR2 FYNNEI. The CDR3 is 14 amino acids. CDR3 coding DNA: TGTGCCAGCAGTTACTACCTAGCCAAAAACATTCAGTACTTC. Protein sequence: CASSYYLAKNIQYF. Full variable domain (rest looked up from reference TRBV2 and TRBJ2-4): EPEVTQTPSHQVTQMGQEVILRCVPISNHLYFYWYRQILGQKVEFLVSFYNNEISEKSEIFDDQFSVERPDGSNFTLKIRSTKLEDSAMYFCASSYYLAKNIQYFGAGTRLSVL.

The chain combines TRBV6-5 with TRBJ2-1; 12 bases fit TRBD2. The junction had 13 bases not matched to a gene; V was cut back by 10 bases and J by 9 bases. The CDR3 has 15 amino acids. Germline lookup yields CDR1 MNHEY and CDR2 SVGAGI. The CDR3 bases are TGTGCCATCTCCCCGGGACTAGCGGGTATGGGTGAGCAGTTCTTC. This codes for CAISPGLAGMGEQFF.

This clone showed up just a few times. The DNA of the CDR3 is TGTGCCAGCAGCGACACTAGCGGGAGGGCCTATGGCGGGGAGCTGTTTTTT. This gives the protein CASSDTSGRAYGGELFF. This chain connects TRBV4-2 to TRBJ2-2, with TRBD2 matching over 13 bases. J gave up 7 bases and V 5 bases, and 10 bases lay outside the gene matches. The germline gives CDR1 LGHNA, CDR2 YNFKEQ. The CDR3 covers 17 residues.

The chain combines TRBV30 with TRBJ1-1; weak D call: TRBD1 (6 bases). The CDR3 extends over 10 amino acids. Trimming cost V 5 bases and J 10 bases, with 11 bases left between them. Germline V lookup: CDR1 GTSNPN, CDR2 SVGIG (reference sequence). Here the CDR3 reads CAWGGALAFF. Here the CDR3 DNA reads TGTGCCTGGGGGGGGGCGTTAGCTTTCTTT.

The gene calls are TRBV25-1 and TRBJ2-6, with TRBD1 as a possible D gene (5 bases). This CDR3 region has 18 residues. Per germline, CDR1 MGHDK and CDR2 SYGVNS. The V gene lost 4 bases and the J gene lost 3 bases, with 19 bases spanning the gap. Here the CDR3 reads CASSGTGGSFSGANVLTF. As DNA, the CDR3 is TGTGCCAGCAGTGGTACAGGTGGATCTTTCAGTGGGGCCAACGTCCTGACTTTC.

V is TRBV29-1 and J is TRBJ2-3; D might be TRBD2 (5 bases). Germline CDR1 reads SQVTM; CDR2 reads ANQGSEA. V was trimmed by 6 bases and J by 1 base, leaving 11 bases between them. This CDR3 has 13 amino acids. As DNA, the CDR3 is TGCAGCGTCCCCTTCGGGGGCACAGATACGCAGTATTTT. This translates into CSVPFGGTDTQYF.

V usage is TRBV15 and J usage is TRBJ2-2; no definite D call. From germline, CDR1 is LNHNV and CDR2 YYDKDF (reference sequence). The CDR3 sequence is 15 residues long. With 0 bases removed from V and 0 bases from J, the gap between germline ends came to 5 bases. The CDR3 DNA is TGTGCCACCAGCAGAGAACTTGCGAACACCGGGGAGCTGTTTTTT. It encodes CATSRELANTGELFF. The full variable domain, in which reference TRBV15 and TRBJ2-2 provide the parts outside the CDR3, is DAMVIQNPRYQVTQFGKPVTLSCSQTLNHNVMYWYQQKSSQAPKLLFHYYDKDFNNEADTPDNFQSRRPNTSFCFLDIRSPGLGDTAMYLCATSRELANTGELFFGEGSRLTVL.

The CDR3 nucleotides are TGCAGCGTTCAGTACAACTCCTACGAGCAGTACTTC. Translated: CSVQYNSYEQYF. The chain carries TRBV29-1 and TRBJ2-7; no clear D. V lost 5 bases and J 0 bases, leaving 8 bases between the germline ends. CDR3 length equals 12 residues. CDR1 is SQVTM, CDR2 ANQGSEA, per germline.

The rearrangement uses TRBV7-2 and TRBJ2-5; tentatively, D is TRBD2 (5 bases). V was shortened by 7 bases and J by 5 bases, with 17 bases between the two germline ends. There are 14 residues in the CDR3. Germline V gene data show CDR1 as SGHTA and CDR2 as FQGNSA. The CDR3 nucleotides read TGTGCCAGCACCGAAGTGGACCGGAGGGAGACCCAGTACTTC. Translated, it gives CASTEVDRRETQYF.

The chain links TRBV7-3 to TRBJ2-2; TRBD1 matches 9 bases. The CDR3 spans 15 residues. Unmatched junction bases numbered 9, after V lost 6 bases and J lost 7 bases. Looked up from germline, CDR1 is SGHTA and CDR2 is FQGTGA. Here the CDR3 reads CASSATGGADGELFF. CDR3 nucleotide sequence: TGTGCCAGCAGTGCCACAGGGGGCGCGGACGGGGAGCTGTTTTTT.

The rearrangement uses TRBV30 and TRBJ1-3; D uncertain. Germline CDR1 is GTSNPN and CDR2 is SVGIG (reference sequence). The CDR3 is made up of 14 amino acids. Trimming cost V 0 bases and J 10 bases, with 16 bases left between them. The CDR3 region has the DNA TGTGCCTGGAGTGTTGAGGGCCGGCGGAGGACCATATATTTT. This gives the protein CAWSVEGRRRTIYF.

In DNA form, the CDR3 reads TGTGCCAGGGGGCTAGCGGGAGGCTGGGGCGAGCAGTACTTC. Encoded protein: CARGLAGGWGEQYF. The chain couples TRBV6-6 to TRBJ2-7; TRBD2 matches 11 bases. This CDR3 region has 14 residues. Germline V gene lookup returns CDR1 MNHNY and CDR2 SVGAGI (reference sequence). Trimming removed 9 bases from V and 6 bases from J; junction bases left unmatched: 10.

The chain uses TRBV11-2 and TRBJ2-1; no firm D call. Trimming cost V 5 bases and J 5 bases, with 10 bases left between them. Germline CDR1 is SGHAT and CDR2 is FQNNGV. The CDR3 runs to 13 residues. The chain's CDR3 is CASSPSGHNEQFF. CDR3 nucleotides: TGTGCCAGCAGCCCCTCGGGTCACAATGAGCAGTTCTTC. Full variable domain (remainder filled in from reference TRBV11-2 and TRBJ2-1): EAGVAQSPRYKIIEKRQSVAFWCNPISGHATLYWYQQILGQGPKLLIQFQNNGVVDDSQLPKDRFSAERLKGVDSTLKIQPAKLEDSAVYLCASSPSGHNEQFFGPGTRLTVL.

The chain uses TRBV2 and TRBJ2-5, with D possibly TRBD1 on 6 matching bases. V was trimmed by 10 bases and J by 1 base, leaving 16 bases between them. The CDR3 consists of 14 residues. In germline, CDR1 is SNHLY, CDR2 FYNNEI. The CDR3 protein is CAIEPIGGQETQYF. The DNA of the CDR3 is TGTGCCATCGAGCCCATAGGGGGCCAAGAGACCCAGTACTTC.

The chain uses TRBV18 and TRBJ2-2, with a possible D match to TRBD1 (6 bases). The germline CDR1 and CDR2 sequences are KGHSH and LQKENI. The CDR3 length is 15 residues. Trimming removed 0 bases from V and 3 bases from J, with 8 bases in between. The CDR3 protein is CASSPPWTDTGELFF. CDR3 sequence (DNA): TGTGCCAGCTCACCACCCTGGACAGACACCGGGGAGCTGTTTTTT.